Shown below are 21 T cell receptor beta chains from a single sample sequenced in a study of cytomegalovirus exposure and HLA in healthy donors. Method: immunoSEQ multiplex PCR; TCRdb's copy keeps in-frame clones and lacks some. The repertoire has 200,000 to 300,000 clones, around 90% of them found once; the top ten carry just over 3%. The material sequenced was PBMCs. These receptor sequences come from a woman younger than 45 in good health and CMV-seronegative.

DNA for the CDR3: TGTGCCAGCAGCGACCGGTGGGGTGCGGGAGGGTCCGGGGAGCTGTTTTTT. Encoded protein: CASSDRWGAGGSGELFF. The rearrangement links TRBV5-6 to TRBJ2-2; 9 bases are a match to TRBD2. The CDR3 sequence is 17 residues long. Germline assignment: CDR1 SGHDT and CDR2 YYEEEE. V was pared by 4 bases and J by 6 bases, with 13 bases of the junction left unmatched.

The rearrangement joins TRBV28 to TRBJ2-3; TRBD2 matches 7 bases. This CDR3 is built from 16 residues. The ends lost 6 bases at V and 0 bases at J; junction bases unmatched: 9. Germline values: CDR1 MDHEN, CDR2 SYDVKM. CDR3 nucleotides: TGTGCCAGCAGCCGCGCTAGCGGTACTAGCACAGATACGCAGTATTTT. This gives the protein CASSRASGTSTDTQYF.

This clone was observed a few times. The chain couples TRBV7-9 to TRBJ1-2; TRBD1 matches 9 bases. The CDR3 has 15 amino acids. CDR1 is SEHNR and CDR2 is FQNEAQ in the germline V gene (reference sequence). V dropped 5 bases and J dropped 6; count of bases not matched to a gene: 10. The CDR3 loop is CASSPRTGDGHGYTF. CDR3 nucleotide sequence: TGTGCCAGCAGCCCGCGGACAGGGGATGGCCATGGCTACACCTTC.

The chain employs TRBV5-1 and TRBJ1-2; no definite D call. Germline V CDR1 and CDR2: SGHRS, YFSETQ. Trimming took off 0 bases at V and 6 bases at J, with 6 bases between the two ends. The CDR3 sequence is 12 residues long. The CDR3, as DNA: TGCGCCAGCAGCTTGGAATGGAATGGCTACACCTTC. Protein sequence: CASSLEWNGYTF.

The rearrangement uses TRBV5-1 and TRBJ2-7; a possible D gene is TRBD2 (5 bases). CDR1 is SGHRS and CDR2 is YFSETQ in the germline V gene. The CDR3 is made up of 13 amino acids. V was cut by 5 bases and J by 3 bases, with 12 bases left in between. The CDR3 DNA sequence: TGCGCCAGCAGTCCTAGCACCAACTACGAGCAGTACTTC. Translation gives CASSPSTNYEQYF.

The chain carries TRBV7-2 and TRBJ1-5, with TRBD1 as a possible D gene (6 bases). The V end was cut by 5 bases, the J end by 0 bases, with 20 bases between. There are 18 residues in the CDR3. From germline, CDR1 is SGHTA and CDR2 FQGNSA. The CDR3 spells CASSLRTALPDSNQPQHF. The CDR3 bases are TGTGCCAGCAGCCTCCGGACAGCCCTACCCGATAGCAATCAGCCCCAGCATTTT.

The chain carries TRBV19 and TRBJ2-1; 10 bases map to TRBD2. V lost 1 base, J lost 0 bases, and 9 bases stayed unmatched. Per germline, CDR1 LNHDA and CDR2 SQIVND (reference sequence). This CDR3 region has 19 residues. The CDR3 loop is CASSIAAGLATISYNEQFF. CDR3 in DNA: TGTGCCAGTAGTATAGCCGCGGGACTAGCGACCATCTCCTACAATGAGCAGTTCTTC.

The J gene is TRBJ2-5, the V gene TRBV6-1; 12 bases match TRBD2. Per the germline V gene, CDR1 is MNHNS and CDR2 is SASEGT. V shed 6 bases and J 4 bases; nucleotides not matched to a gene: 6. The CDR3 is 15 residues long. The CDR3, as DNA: TGTGCCAGCAGAATGTGGGGACTAGCGGGAGAGACCCAGTACTTC. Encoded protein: CASRMWGLAGETQYF.

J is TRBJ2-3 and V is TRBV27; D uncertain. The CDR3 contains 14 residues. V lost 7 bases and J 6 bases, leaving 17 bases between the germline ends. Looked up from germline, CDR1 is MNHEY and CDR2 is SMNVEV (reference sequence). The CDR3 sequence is CASTPLSNPDTQYF. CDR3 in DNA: TGTGCCAGCACCCCGCTAAGTAATCCCGATACGCAGTATTTT.

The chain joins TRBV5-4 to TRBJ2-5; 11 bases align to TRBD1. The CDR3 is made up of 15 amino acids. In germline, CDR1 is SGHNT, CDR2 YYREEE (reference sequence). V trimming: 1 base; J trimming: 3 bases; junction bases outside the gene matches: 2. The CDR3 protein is CASSLWTGGEETQYF. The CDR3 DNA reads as TGTGCCAGCAGCTTGTGGACAGGGGGCGAAGAGACCCAGTACTTC.

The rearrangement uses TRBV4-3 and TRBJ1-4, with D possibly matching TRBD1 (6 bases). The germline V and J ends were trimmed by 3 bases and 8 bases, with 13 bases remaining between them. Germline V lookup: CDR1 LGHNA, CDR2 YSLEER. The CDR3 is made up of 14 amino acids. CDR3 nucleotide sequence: TGCGCCAGCAGCCAGCAGGGGTTGGGGGAAAAACTGTTTTTT. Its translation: CASSQQGLGEKLFF.

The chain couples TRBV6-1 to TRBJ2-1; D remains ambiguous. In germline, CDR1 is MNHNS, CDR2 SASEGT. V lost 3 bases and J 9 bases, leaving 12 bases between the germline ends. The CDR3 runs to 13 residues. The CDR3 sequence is CASSEWPSGEQFF. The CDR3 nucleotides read TGTGCCAGCAGTGAGTGGCCCTCGGGTGAGCAGTTCTTC.

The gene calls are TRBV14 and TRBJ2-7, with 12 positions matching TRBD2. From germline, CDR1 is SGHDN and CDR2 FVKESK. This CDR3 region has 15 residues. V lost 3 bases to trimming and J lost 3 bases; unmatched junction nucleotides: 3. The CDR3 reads CASSHGTSGYYEQYF. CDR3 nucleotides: TGTGCCAGCAGCCACGGGACTAGCGGGTACTACGAGCAGTACTTC.

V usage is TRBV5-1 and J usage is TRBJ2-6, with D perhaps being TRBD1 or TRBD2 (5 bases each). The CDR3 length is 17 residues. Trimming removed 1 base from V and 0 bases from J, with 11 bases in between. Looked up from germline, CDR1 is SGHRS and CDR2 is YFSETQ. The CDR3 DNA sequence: TGCGCCAGCAGCTTGATCTGGGACGGCTCTGGGGCCAACGTCCTGACTTTC. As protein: CASSLIWDGSGANVLTF.

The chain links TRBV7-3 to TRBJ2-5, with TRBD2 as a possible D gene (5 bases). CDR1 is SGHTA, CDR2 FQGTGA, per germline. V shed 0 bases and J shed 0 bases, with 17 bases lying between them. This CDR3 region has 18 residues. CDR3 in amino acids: CASSLTGFRMRDQETQYF. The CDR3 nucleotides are TGTGCCAGCAGCTTAACAGGCTTCCGTATGAGGGACCAAGAGACCCAGTACTTC.

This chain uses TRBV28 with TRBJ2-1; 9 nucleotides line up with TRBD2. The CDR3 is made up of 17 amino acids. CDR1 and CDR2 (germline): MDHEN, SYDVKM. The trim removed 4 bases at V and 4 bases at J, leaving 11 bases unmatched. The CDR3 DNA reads TGTGCCAGCAGTTCCAGCAGACTAGCGGAAGTTTACAATGAGCAGTTCTTC. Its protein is CASSSSRLAEVYNEQFF. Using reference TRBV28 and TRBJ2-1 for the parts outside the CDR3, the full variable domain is DVKVTQSSRYLVKRTGEKVFLECVQDMDHENMFWYRQDPGLGLRLIYFSYDVKMKEKGDIPEGYSVSREKKERFSLILESASTNQTSMYLCASSSSRLAEVYNEQFFGPGTRLTVL.

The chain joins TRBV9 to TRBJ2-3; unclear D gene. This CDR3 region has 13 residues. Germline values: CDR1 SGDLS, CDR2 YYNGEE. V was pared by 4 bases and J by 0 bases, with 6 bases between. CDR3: CASSSISTDTQYF. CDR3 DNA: TGTGCCAGCAGCTCTATCAGCACAGATACGCAGTATTTT.

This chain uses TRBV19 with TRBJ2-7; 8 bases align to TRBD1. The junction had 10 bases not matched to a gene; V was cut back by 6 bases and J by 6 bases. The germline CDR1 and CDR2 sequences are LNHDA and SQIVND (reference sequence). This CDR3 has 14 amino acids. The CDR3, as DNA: TGTGCCAGTAGGGCAGGACAGGGAGCGGGCGAGCAGTACTTC. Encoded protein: CASRAGQGAGEQYF.

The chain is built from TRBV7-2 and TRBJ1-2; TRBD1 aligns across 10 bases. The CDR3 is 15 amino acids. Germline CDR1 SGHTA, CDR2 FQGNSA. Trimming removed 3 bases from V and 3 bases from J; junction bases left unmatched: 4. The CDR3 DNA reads TGTGCCAGCAGCTTGACAGGGGGCGCTTACTATGGCTACACCTTC. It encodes CASSLTGGAYYGYTF.

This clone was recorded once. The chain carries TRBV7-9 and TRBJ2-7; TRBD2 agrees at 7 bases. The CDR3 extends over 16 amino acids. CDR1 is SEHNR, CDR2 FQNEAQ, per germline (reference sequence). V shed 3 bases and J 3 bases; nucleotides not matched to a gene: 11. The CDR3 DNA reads TGTGCCAGCAGCTTGGACTTTAGCGGGTCCTACTACGAGCAGTACTTC. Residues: CASSLDFSGSYYEQYF.

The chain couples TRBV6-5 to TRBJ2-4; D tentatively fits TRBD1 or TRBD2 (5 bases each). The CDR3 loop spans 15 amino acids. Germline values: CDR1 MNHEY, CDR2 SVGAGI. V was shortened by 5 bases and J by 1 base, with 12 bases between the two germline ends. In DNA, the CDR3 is TGTGCCAGCAGTCCCGGGACCAGGGCCAAAAACATTCAGTACTTC. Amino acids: CASSPGTRAKNIQYF.